A selection of T cell receptor beta chains follows, all from one sample in a study of cytomegalovirus exposure and HLA in healthy donors. Here immunoSEQ multiplex PCR was the method, and the copy in TCRdb shows in-frame clones only, minus some. The sample yields about 160,000 clones, 80% to 90% seen once. Sequencing was carried out using PBMCs. Receptors were obtained from a man between 50 and 59 years old in good health and CMV-seropositive. CDR3s include the opening cysteine and the closing phenylalanine or tryptophan. The D gene is left open where the match is weak. Rows give clone size only sometimes, using once, few, many, or a class for an expanded clone.

>NA|NA|TRBJ2-2|TRBV28
CASSLTQADSNTGELFF
TGTGCCAGCAGTTTAACCCAAGCGGATTCGAACACCGGGGAGCTGTTTTTT
>TRBD2|NA|TRBJ2-1|TRBV9
CASSLSSGSYNEQFF
TGTGCCAGCAGCCTATCTAGCGGCAGCTACAATGAGCAGTTCTTC
>TRBD1|once|TRBJ1-5|TRBV4-1
CASSQASQGSYSNQPQHF
TGCGCCAGCAGCCAAGCGTCACAGGGGAGCTACAGCAATCAGCCCCAGCATTTT
>TRBD1|NA|TRBJ1-1|TRBV29-1
CSVDPRDRGPEAFF
TGCAGCGTTGACCCCCGGGACAGGGGACCTGAAGCTTTCTTT
>TRBD2|NA|TRBJ2-5|TRBV9
CASSLAGVVETQYF
TGTGCCAGCAGCCTAGCGGGAGTGGTTGAGACCCAGTACTTC
>NA|NA|TRBJ1-5|TRBV6-6
CASSYDSSNQPQHF
TGTGCCAGCAGTTACGACAGTAGCAATCAGCCCCAGCATTTT
>TRBD2|NA|TRBJ2-2|TRBV9
CASSAPSGANTGELFF
TGTGCCAGCAGCGCCCCTAGCGGGGCGAACACCGGGGAGCTGTTTTTT
>NA|once|TRBJ1-1|TRBV2
CASKIGVLNTEAFF
TGTGCCAGCAAAATTGGAGTGCTGAACACTGAAGCTTTCTTT
>NA|NA|TRBJ1-5|TRBV5-5
CASSDDFRLGNQPQHF
TGTGCCAGCAGCGACGATTTTCGGCTAGGCAATCAGCCCCAGCATTTT
>NA|NA|TRBJ2-3|TRBV29-1
CSARGGVSADTQYF
TGCAGCGCTAGAGGGGGAGTAAGCGCAGATACGCAGTATTTT
>TRBD1|NA|TRBJ1-6|TRBV9
CASSVEAGRGHSPLHF
TGTGCCAGCAGCGTAGAAGCGGGCAGGGGGCATTCACCCCTCCACTTT
>TRBD2|medium-sized|TRBJ2-7|TRBV5-4
CASSLRTSGRAVYEQYF
TGTGCCAGCAGCTTGAGGACTAGCGGGAGGGCGGTCTACGAGCAGTACTTC
>TRBD1|few|TRBJ1-5|TRBV19
CASSIQQGAWNQPQHF
TGTGCCAGTAGTATTCAGCAGGGGGCTTGGAATCAGCCCCAGCATTTT
>TRBD1|once|TRBJ2-7|TRBV30
CAWSRDRAYEQYF
TGTGCCTGGAGTAGGGACAGGGCCTACGAGCAGTACTTC
>TRBD1|NA|TRBJ1-5|TRBV19
CASQDRERQPQHF
TGTGCCAGTCAGGACAGGGAGCGACAGCCCCAGCATTTT
>TRBD2|NA|TRBJ2-5|TRBV19
CASSPPGGAETQYF
TGTGCCAGTTCCCCGCCCGGGGGGGCAGAGACCCAGTACTTC
>TRBD1|NA|TRBJ1-2|TRBV19
CASSRDRDGYTF
TGTGCCAGTAGTCGGGACAGGGACGGCTACACCTTC
>TRBD1|NA|TRBJ2-7|TRBV9
CASSEGDRMTYEQYF
TGTGCCAGCAGCGAGGGGGACAGGATGACCTACGAGCAGTACTTC
>NA|NA|TRBJ1-5|TRBV6-1
CASSEGQGYQPQHF
TGTGCCAGCAGTGAAGGGCAGGGTTATCAGCCCCAGCATTTT
>TRBD2|NA|TRBJ2-7|TRBV4-1
CASSHASVGLAPYEQYF
TGCGCCAGCAGCCATGCCTCCGTAGGACTAGCGCCCTACGAGCAGTACTTC
>TRBD1|NA|TRBJ1-4|TRBV30
CAWSAWGGDRAGEKLFF
TGTGCCTGGAGTGCGTGGGGCGGGGACAGGGCCGGCGAAAAACTGTTTTTT
>TRBD2|NA|TRBJ2-7|TRBV9
CASSVTSLAGSYEQYF
TGTGCCAGCAGCGTAACCTCTCTAGCGGGTTCCTACGAGCAGTACTTC
>NA|NA|TRBJ2-4|TRBV15
CATSRDDSKNIQYF
TGTGCCACCAGCAGGGATGACAGCAAAAACATTCAGTACTTC
>TRBD2|NA|TRBJ2-7|TRBV9
CASSAGTSGEQYF
TGTGCCAGCAGCGCAGGGACTAGCGGGGAGCAGTACTTC
>NA|NA|TRBJ1-3|TRBV5-4
CASSFQGINTIYF
TGTGCCAGCAGCTTTCAGGGTATAAACACCATATATTTT
>NA|NA|TRBJ2-7|TRBV7-8
CASSLVTGNVKHEQYF
TGTGCCAGCAGCTTAGTTACAGGGAATGTGAAGCACGAGCAGTACTTC
>TRBD1|NA|TRBJ1-6|TRBV11-1
CASSSLTGDTSPLHF
TGTGCCAGCAGCTCGTTGACAGGGGATACTTCACCCCTCCACTTT
>TRBD1|NA|TRBJ1-1|TRBV10-3
CAISFGQGRDTEAFF
TGTGCCATCAGCTTTGGACAGGGTAGGGACACTGAAGCTTTCTTT
>TRBD2|NA|TRBJ2-2|TRBV28
CASSLLRLAGGEGELFF
TGTGCCAGCAGTCTTTTACGACTAGCGGGAGGAGAGGGGGAGCTGTTTTTT
>NA|NA|TRBJ1-5|TRBV2
CASSLLADQPQHF
TGTGCCAGCAGTCTTCTAGCAGATCAGCCCCAGCATTTT
>TRBD1|NA|TRBJ2-1|TRBV15
CATSRGRGQGPKSEQFF
TGTGCCACCAGCAGAGGACGGGGACAGGGTCCAAAGAGTGAGCAGTTCTTC